A single sample gave rise to the 19 T cell receptor beta chains below, sequenced in a study of T-cell memory formation after mild COVID-19. MiXCR, run by TCRdb on the 5' RACE reads, gives a single entry per CDR3 protein. The sample includes approximately 350,000 distinct CDR3 sequences, 10% to 15% of them seen just once. Sequencing was done on a sample of PBMCs or a T cell subset sorted from them (not recorded which). These receptor sequences come from a man aged 18 to 30 who had mild COVID-19 (a few samples of this study predate the infection). Cell type and time point are not known.

This clonotype was found a few times. The rearrangement uses TRBV29-1 and TRBJ2-5; TRBD2 agrees at 8 bases. CDR3 length: 12 residues. The germline V gene encodes CDR1 SQVTM and CDR2 ANQGSEA. Losses at the gene ends were 6 bases for V and 1 base for J; bases not matched to a gene: 1. This CDR3 is CSVSGGQETQYF. The DNA of the CDR3 is TGCAGCGTCAGCGGGGGCCAAGAGACCCAGTACTTC.

The chain uses TRBV7-9 and TRBJ2-3, with D perhaps TRBD1 or TRBD2 (6 bases each). V shed 9 bases and J shed 4 bases, with 23 bases lying between them. The CDR3 runs to 16 residues. Germline V gives CDR1 SEHNR, CDR2 FQNEAQ (reference sequence). CDR3 residues: CARNPGDGGRADTQYF. In DNA form, the CDR3 reads TGTGCCAGAAACCCCGGGGACGGGGGCCGGGCAGATACGCAGTATTTT. The full variable domain, its missing parts supplied by reference TRBV7-9 and TRBJ2-3, is DTGVSQNPRHKITKRGQNVTFRCDPISEHNRLYWYRQTLGQGPEFLTYFQNEAQLEKSRLLSDRFSAERPKGSFSTLEIQRTEQGDSAMYLCARNPGDGGRADTQYFGPGTRLTVL.

This chain connects TRBV5-1 to TRBJ1-1, with 7 bases aligning to TRBD1. V shed 4 bases and J 0 bases; nucleotides not matched to a gene: 3. The germline CDR1 and CDR2 sequences are SGHRS and YFSETQ. The CDR3 runs to 14 residues. Written as DNA, the CDR3 is TGCGCCAGCAGCGCGGGACAGTTGAACACTGAAGCTTTCTTT. Its translation is CASSAGQLNTEAFF. The full variable domain, with the rest looked up from reference TRBV5-1 and TRBJ1-1, is KAGVTQTPRYLIKTRGQQVTLSCSPISGHRSVSWYQQTPGQGLQFLFEYFSETQRNKGNFPGRFSGRQFSNSRSEMNVSTLELGDSALYLCASSAGQLNTEAFFGQGTRLTVV.

This clonotype was seen only a few times. The chain combines TRBV20-1 with TRBJ2-7, with a tentative D call TRBD1 (6 bases). Trimming shortened V by 0 bases and J by 3 bases, and 9 bases separated the two germline ends. Germline V gives CDR1 DFQATT, CDR2 SNEGSKA (reference sequence). The CDR3 consists of 13 residues. The CDR3: CSAREDSFYEQYF. CDR3 DNA sequence: TGCAGTGCTAGAGAGGACAGCTTCTACGAGCAGTACTTC.

This clonotype was picked up a small number of times. The chain uses TRBV7-6 and TRBJ1-6; D is perhaps TRBD1 (5 bases). V lost 5 bases to trimming and J lost 8 bases, with 13 bases between them. Germline loops: CDR1 SGHVS, CDR2 FNYEAQ. The CDR3 is made up of 14 amino acids. The CDR3 DNA follows: TGTGCCAGCAGCGCCGCCAGGGTCGATTCACCCCTCCACTTT. Its protein is CASSAARVDSPLHF. The full variable domain, completed using reference TRBV7-6 and TRBJ1-6, is GAGVSQSPRYKVTKRGQDVALRCDPISGHVSLYWYRQALGQGPEFLTYFNYEAQQDKSGLPNDRFSAERPEGSISTLTIQRTEQRDSAMYRCASSAARVDSPLHFGNGTRLTVT.

This clonotype was detected ten times or more. The V and J genes are TRBV5-1 and TRBJ2-2; 7 positions agree with TRBD2. CDR3 length: 16 residues. Germline V CDR1 and CDR2: SGHRS, YFSETQ. The J segment lost 6 bases and the V segment lost 6 bases, leaving 14 bases of the junction unmatched. For the CDR3, the DNA is TGCGCCAGCACGGTAGCTAGCGGCCTTTTCGCCGGGGAGCTGTTTTTT. As protein: CASTVASGLFAGELFF.

The rearrangement uses TRBV7-8 and TRBJ2-2; no firm D call. V lost 3 bases and J lost 0, with 5 bases in between. The V gene's germline CDR1 is SGHVS and CDR2 FQNEAQ. This CDR3 has 14 amino acids. CDR3 sequence (DNA): TGTGCCAGCAGCTTCGCCACGAACACCGGGGAGCTGTTTTTT. Its protein product is CASSFATNTGELFF.

This rearrangement joins TRBV5-1 to TRBJ2-2; TRBD1 might be the D (6 bases). V was shortened by 4 bases and J by 6 bases, with 16 bases between the two germline ends. Germline CDR1 is SGHRS and CDR2 is YFSETQ. The CDR3 runs 15 residues. The CDR3 protein is CASSAEGGGAGELFF. For the CDR3, the DNA is TGCGCCAGCAGCGCCGAGGGTGGGGGCGCCGGGGAGCTGTTTTTT.

This clonotype was seen more than once but under ten times. V and J are TRBV18 and TRBJ1-1; a possible D gene is TRBD1 (6 bases). Germline CDR1 and CDR2: KGHSH and LQKENI. CDR3 length equals 15 residues. Trimming took 2 bases from V and 0 from J, leaving 10 bases between them. The CDR3 DNA follows: TGTGCCAGCTCACCAGGACAGACAATGAACACTGAAGCTTTCTTT. This gives the protein CASSPGQTMNTEAFF.

This chain uses TRBV2 with TRBJ2-7, with 7 bases that match TRBD1. This CDR3 spans 13 amino acids. Germline trimming cut 5 bases from V and 5 bases from J; bases unmatched to any gene: 6. Germline CDR1 SNHLY, CDR2 FYNNEI. The CDR3 spells CASSFDRANEQYF. The CDR3 coding sequence is TGTGCCAGCAGTTTTGACAGGGCCAACGAGCAGTACTTC.

The chain joins TRBV12-3 or TRBV12-4 to TRBJ1-6; D gene ambiguous. The CDR3 is 11 amino acids. The V gene lost 1 base and the J gene lost 14 bases, with 6 bases spanning the gap. This CDR3 reads CASSLVGTLHF. Written as DNA, the CDR3 is TGTGCCAGCAGTTTAGTGGGGACCCTCCACTTT.

This clonotype occurred a few times. CDR3 sequence: CASSFEGGGSPLHF. For the CDR3, the DNA is TGCGCCAGCAGCTTCGAGGGGGGGGGATCACCCCTCCACTTT. The V and J genes are TRBV5-1 and TRBJ1-6; weak D call: TRBD1 (6 bases). The CDR3 is 14 residues long. From germline, CDR1 is SGHRS and CDR2 YFSETQ. Between the trimmed V and J ends, which lost 2 bases and 10 bases, there was a span of 13 bases.

This clonotype was seen at least ten times. J is TRBJ2-2 and V is TRBV7-2; the match to TRBD1 covers 11 bases. The CDR3 loop spans 16 amino acids. With 5 bases clipped from V and 7 bases from J, the junction kept 9 bases outside the gene matches. The germline gives CDR1 SGHTA, CDR2 FQGNSA. The CDR3 is CASSQRTGGSFGELFF. DNA for the CDR3: TGTGCCAGCAGCCAACGGACAGGGGGCTCTTTCGGGGAGCTGTTTTTT.

This clonotype was seen a handful of times. The V and J genes are TRBV7-6 and TRBJ2-1; 8 bases are shared with TRBD2. This CDR3 is built from 15 residues. Trimming at V came to 3 bases and at J to 4 bases, leaving 5 bases not matched to a gene. Germline V gene sequence: CDR1 SGHVS, CDR2 FNYEAQ. The CDR3 loop is CASSFVSGVYNEQFF. CDR3 in DNA: TGTGCCAGCAGCTTTGTTAGCGGGGTGTACAATGAGCAGTTCTTC.

The V gene is TRBV20-1, the J gene TRBJ1-5; maybe TRBD1 (5 bases). The germline gives CDR1 DFQATT, CDR2 SNEGSKA (reference sequence). The CDR3 extends over 13 amino acids. V lost 4 bases and J 3 bases, leaving 10 bases between the germline ends. CDR3 nucleotides: TGCAGTGCTATTGGGGCTCCCAATCAGCCCCAGCATTTT. It yields the protein CSAIGAPNQPQHF.

CDR3 region: CASSYGADYEQYF. DNA for the CDR3: TGTGCCAGCAGTTACGGGGCAGATTACGAGCAGTACTTC. This sequence joins TRBV6-2 or TRBV6-3 and TRBJ2-7; D possibly corresponds to TRBD1 (5 bases). The V end lost 2 bases, the J end lost 4 bases, and 9 bases lay between the germline ends. This CDR3 has 13 amino acids. Germline loops: CDR1 MNHEY, CDR2 SVGEGT.

The rearrangement uses TRBV7-8 and TRBJ2-1; 11 bases are a match to TRBD2. Germline CDR1 reads SGHVS; CDR2 reads FQNEAQ. CDR3 size: 18 residues. V lost 5 bases and J lost 2; bases outside the gene matches: 11. DNA of the CDR3: TGTGCCAGCAGCACCGGACTAGCGGGCCCTCGGGCCTACAATGAGCAGTTCTTC. Amino acids: CASSTGLAGPRAYNEQFF.

This chain uses TRBV7-2 with TRBJ2-2; 7 nucleotides agree with TRBD1. Germline V gene lookup returns CDR1 SGHTA and CDR2 FQGNSA. J was trimmed by 4 bases and V by 4 bases; bases with no gene match: 3. This CDR3 comprises 14 residues. CDR3 in amino acids: CASSSHRGTGELFF. In DNA, the CDR3 is TGTGCCAGCAGCTCACACAGGGGCACCGGGGAGCTGTTTTTT.

This clonotype was detected a few times. The genes are TRBV12-3 or TRBV12-4 and TRBJ2-1, with D uncertain. Deletions cut 4 bases from V and 2 bases from J, with 6 bases between. The CDR3 is made up of 13 amino acids. CDR3 coding DNA: TGTGCCAGCAGTTCCCAGACCTACAATGAGCAGTTCTTC. It yields the protein CASSSQTYNEQFF.